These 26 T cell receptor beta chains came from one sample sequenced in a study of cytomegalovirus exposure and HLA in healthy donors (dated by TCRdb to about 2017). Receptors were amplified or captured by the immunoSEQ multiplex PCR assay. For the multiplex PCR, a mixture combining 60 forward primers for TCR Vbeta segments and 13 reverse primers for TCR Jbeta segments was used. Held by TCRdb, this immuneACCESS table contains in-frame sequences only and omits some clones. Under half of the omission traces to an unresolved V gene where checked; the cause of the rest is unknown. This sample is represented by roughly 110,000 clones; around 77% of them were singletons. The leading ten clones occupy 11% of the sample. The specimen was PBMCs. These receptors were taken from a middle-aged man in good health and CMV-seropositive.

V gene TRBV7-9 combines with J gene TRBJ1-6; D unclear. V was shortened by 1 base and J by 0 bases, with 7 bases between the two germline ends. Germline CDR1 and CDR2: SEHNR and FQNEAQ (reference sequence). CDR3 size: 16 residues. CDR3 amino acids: CASSLGRSSYNSPLHF. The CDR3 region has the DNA TGTGCCAGCAGCTTAGGACGGAGCTCCTATAATTCACCCCTCCACTTT.

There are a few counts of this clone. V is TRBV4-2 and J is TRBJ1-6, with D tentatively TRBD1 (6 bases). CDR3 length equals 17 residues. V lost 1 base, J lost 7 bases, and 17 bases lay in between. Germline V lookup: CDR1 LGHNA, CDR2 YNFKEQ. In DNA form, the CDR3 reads TGTGCCAGCAGCCAAGGGCGGACAGCCTCCTTCAATTCACCCCTCCACTTT. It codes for CASSQGRTASFNSPLHF.

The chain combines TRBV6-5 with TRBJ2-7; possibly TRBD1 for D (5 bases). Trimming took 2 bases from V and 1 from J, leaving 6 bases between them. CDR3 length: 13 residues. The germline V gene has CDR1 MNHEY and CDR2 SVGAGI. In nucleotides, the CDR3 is TGTGCCAGCAGTTACGGGGCATCCTACGAGCAGTACTTC. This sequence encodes CASSYGASYEQYF.

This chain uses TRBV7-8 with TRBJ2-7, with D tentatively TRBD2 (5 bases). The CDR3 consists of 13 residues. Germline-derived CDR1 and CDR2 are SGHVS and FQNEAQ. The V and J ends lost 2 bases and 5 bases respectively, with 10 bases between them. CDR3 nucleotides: TGTGCCAGCAGCTTATCTTGGACTGACGAGCAGTACTTC. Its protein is CASSLSWTDEQYF.

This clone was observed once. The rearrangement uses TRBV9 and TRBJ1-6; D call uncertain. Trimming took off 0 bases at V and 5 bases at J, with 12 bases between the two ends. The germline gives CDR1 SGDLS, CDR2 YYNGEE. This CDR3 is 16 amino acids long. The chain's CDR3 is CASSVGPWLDNSPLHF. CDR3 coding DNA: TGTGCCAGCAGCGTAGGGCCCTGGTTGGATAATTCACCCCTCCACTTT. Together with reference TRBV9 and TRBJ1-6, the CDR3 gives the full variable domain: DSGVTQTPKHLITATGQRVTLRCSPRSGDLSVYWYQQSLDQGLQFLIQYYNGEERAKGNILERFSAQQFPDLHSELNLSSLELGDSALYFCASSVGPWLDNSPLHFGNGTRLTVT.

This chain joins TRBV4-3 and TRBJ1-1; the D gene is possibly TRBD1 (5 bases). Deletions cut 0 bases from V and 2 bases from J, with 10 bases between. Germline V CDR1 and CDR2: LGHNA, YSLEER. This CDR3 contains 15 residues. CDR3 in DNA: TGCGCCAGCAGCCAAGAAGGGGCACGAAACACTGAAGCTTTCTTT. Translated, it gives CASSQEGARNTEAFF.

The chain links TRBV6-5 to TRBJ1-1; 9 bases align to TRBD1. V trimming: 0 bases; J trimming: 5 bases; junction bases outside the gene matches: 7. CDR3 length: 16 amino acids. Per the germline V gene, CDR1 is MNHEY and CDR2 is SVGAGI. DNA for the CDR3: TGTGCCAGCAGTTACTCCGGGACAGGGCTGTGGACTGAAGCTTTCTTT. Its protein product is CASSYSGTGLWTEAFF.

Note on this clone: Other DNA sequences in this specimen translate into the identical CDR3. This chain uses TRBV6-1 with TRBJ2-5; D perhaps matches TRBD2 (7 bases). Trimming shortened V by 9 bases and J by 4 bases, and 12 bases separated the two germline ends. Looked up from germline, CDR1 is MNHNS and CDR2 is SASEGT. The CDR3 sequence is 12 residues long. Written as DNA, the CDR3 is TGTGCCAGTAGGGGGGGGAGAGAGACCCAGTACTTC. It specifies CASRGGRETQYF.

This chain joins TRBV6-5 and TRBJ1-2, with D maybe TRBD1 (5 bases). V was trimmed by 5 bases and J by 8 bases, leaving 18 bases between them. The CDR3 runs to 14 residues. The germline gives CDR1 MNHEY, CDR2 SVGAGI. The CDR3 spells CASSESPGLRGYTF. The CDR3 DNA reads TGTGCCAGCAGTGAAAGTCCAGGGTTGCGCGGCTACACCTTC.

The CDR3 sequence is CASSPGASGGFTGELFF. DNA of the CDR3: TGTGCCAGCAGCCCAGGGGCTAGCGGGGGGTTCACCGGGGAGCTGTTTTTT. The chain couples TRBV7-6 to TRBJ2-2; 11 bases line up with TRBD2. The CDR3 has 17 amino acids. Germline V CDR1 and CDR2: SGHVS, FNYEAQ. After removal of 5 bases from V and 4 bases from J, the junction contained 9 bases not matched to a gene.

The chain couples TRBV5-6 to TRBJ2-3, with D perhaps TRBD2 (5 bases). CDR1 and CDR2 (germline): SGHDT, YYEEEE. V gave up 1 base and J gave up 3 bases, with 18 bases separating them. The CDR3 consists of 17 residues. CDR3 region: CASSLPASAGETDTQYF. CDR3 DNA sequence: TGTGCCAGCAGCTTGCCCGCGTCAGCCGGGGAGACAGATACGCAGTATTTT.

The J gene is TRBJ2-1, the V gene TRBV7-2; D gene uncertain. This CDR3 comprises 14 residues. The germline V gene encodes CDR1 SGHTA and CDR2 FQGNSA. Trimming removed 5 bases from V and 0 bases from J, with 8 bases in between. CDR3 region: CASSPEHSYNEQFF. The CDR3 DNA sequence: TGTGCCAGCAGCCCCGAGCACTCCTACAATGAGCAGTTCTTC.

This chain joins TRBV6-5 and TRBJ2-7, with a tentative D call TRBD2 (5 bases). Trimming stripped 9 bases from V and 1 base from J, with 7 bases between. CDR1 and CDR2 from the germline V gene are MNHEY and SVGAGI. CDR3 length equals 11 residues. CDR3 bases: TGTGCCAGTCGGAGGTCCTACGAGCAGTACTTC. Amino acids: CASRRSYEQYF.

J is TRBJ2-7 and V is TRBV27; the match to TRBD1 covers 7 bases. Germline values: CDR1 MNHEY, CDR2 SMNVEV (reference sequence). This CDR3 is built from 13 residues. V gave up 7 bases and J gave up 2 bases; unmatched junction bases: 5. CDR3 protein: CASKTGSAYEQYF. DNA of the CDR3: TGTGCCAGCAAGACAGGGTCCGCCTACGAGCAGTACTTC.

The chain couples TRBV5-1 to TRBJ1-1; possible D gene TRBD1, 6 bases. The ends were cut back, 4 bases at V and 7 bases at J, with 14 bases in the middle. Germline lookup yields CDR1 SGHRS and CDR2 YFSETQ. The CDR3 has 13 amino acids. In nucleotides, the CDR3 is TGCGCCAGCAGCACCCTCCAGGGGATTGAAGCTTTCTTT. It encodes CASSTLQGIEAFF.

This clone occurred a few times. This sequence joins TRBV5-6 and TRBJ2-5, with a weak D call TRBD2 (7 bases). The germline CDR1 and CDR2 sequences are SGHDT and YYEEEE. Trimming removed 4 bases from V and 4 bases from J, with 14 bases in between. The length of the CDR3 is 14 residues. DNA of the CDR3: TGTGCCAGCAGCGGGGGGGCCAGGGGAGAGACCCAGTACTTC. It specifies CASSGGARGETQYF.

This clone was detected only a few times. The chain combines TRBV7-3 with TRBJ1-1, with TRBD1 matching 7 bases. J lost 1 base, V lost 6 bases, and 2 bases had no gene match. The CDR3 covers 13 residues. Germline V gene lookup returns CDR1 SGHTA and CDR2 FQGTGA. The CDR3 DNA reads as TGTGCCAGCAGGCGACAGGGGAACACTGAAGCTTTCTTT. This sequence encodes CASRRQGNTEAFF. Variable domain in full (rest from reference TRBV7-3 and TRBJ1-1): GAGVSQTPSNKVTEKGKYVELRCDPISGHTALYWYRQSLGQGPEFLIYFQGTGAADDSGLPNDRFFAVRPEGSVSTLKIQRTERGDSAVYLCASRRQGNTEAFFGQGTRLTVV.

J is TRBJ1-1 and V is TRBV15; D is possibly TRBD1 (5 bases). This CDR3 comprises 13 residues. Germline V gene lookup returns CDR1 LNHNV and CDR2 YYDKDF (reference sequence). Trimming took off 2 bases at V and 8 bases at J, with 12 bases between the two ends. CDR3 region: CATSRNDRTEAFF. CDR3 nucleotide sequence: TGTGCCACCAGCAGAAATGACAGAACCGAAGCTTTCTTT.

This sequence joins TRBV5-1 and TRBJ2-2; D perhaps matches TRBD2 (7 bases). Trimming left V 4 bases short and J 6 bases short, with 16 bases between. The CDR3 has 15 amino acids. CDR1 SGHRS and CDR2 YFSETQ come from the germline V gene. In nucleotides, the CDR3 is TGCGCCAGCAGCCTCCGAGGGGGGGAAGCCGGGGAGCTGTTTTTT. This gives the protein CASSLRGGEAGELFF. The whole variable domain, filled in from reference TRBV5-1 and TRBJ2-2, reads KAGVTQTPRYLIKTRGQQVTLSCSPISGHRSVSWYQQTPGQGLQFLFEYFSETQRNKGNFPGRFSGRQFSNSRSEMNVSTLELGDSALYLCASSLRGGEAGELFFGEGSRLTVL.

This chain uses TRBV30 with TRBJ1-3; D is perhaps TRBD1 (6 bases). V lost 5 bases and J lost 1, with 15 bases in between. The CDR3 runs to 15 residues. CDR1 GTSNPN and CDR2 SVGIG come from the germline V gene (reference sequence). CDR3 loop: CAWARTATSGNTIYF. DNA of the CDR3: TGTGCCTGGGCGCGGACAGCTACGTCTGGAAACACCATATATTTT.

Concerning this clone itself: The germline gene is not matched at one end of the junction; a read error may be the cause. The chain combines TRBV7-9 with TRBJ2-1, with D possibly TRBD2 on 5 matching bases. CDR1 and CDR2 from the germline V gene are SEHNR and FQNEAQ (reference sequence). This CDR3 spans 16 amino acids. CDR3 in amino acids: CASSPADSTSYNKQFF. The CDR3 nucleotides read TGTGCCAGCAGCCCCGCGGACTCGACCTCCTACAATAAGCAGTTCTTC.

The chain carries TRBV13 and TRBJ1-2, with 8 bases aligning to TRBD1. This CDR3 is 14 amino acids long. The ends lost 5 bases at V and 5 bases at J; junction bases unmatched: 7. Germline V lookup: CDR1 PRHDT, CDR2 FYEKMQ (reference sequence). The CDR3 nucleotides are TGTGCCAGCAGCCACCTCGACAGGGGTTATGGCTACACCTTC. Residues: CASSHLDRGYGYTF.

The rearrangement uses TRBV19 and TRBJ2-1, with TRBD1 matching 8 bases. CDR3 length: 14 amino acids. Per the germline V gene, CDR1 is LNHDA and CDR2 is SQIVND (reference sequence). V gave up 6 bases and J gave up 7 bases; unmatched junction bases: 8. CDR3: CASRQDRERNEQFF. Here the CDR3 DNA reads TGTGCCAGTAGACAGGACAGGGAGAGGAATGAGCAGTTCTTC.

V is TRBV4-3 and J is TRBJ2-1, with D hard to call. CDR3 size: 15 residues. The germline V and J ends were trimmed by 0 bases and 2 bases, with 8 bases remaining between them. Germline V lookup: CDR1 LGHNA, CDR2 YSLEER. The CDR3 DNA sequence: TGCGCCAGCAGCCAAGATCTGGTAGCCTACAATGAGCAGTTCTTC. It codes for CASSQDLVAYNEQFF.

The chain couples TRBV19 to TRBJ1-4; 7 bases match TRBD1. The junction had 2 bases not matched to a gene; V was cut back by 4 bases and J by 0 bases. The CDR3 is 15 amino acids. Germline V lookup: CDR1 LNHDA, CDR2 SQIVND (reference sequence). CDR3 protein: CASSRTGTTNEKLFF. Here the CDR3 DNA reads TGTGCCAGTAGTAGGACAGGCACAACTAATGAAAAACTGTTTTTT.

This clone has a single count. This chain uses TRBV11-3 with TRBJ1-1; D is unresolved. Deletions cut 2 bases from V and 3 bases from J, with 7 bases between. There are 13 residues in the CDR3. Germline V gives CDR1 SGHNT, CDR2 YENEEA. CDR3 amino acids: CASSLTVYTEAFF. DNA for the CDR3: TGTGCCAGCAGCTTAACTGTGTACACTGAAGCTTTCTTT.